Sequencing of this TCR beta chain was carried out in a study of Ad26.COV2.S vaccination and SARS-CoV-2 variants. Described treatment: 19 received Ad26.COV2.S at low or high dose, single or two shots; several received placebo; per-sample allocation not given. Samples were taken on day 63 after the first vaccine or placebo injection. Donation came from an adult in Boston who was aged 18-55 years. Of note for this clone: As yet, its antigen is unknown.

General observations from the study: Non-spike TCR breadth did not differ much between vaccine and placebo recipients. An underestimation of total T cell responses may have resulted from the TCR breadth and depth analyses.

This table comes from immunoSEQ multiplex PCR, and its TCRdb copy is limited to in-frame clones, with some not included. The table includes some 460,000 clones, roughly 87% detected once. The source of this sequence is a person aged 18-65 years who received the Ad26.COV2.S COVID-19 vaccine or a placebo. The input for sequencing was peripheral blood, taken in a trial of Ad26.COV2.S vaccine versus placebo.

CDR3 sequence reads: CASSVGAAGNSPLHF. The CDR3 nucleotides read TGTGCCAGCAGTGTAGGGGCAGCAGGGAATTCACCCCTCCACTTT. The chain recombines TRBV2 with TRBJ1-6; D is perhaps TRBD1 (5 bases). V lost 4 bases and J 7 bases, leaving 14 bases between the germline ends. Germline CDR1 is SNHLY and CDR2 is FYNNEI. The CDR3 is 15 amino acids.